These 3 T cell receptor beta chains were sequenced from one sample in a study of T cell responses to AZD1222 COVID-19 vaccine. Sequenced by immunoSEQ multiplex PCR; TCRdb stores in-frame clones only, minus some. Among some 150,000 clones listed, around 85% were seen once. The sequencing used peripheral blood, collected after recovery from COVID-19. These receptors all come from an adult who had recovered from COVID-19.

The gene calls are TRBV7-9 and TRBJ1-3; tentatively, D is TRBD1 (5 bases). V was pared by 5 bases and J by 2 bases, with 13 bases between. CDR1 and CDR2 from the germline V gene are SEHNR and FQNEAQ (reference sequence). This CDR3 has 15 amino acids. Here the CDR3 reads CASSLWDFPGNTIYF. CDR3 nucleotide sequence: TGTGCCAGCAGCCTATGGGACTTTCCTGGAAACACCATATATTTT.

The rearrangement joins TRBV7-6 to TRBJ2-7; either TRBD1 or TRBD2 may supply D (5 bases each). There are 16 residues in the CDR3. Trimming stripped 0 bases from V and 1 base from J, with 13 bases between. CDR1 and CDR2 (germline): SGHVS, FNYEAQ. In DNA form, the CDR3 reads TGTGCCAGCAGCTTAGCTACGGGACGTGGATCCTACGAGCAGTACTTC. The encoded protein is CASSLATGRGSYEQYF.

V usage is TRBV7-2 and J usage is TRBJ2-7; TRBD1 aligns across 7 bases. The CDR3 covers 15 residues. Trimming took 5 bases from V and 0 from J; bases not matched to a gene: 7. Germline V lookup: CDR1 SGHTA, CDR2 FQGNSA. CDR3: CASSLTGKGSYEQYF. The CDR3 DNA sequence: TGTGCCAGCAGCCTGACAGGGAAGGGCTCCTACGAGCAGTACTTC. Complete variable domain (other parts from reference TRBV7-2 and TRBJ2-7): GAGVSQSPSNKVTEKGKDVELRCDPISGHTALYWYRQSLGQGLEFLIYFQGNSAPDKSGLPSDRFSAERTGGSVSTLTIQRTQQEDSAVYLCASSLTGKGSYEQYFGPGTRLTVT.